This TCR beta chain was recovered during a study of shared clonotypes between healthy human individuals. General observations from the study: Only blood samples were collected, and tissue repertoires likely differ.

Comments on this clone: Its antigen is as yet unknown.

It was into CD45RA+ naive and CD45RA-negative memory subsets that the CD4+ cells were split. Sorted-subset replicate PCR reactions contained 200 ng DNA, corresponding to tens of thousands of T cell genomes. Only in-frame clones appear in the TCRdb table, and some are missing; sequencing was by immunoSEQ multiplex PCR. Of millions of clones in the sample, just over 90% were seen once. J gave up 4 bases and V 7 bases, and 15 bases lay outside the gene matches. There are 16 residues in the CDR3. Germline V gene sequence: CDR1 SGHKS, CDR2 YYEKEE (reference sequence). The chain employs TRBV5-5 and TRBJ2-7, with 9 positions matching TRBD1. The sequenced material came from naive CD4+ T cells sorted from blood. The subset was: CD45RA+ positively selected. The sequence was collected from a man aged 18 to 35 in good health. DNA for the CDR3: TGTGCCAGCCAAAACCTTCTTGGGACAGGGTCATACGAGCAGTACTTC. This translates into CASQNLLGTGSYEQYF.